This TCR beta chain was retrieved from a study of blood T cell repertoires in COVID-19. In the original analysis: Amplification of reference gene primers provided the estimated nucleated cell counts. TCRdb's table, derived via immunoSEQ multiplex PCR, lists solely in-frame clones and lacks some. D and trimming were read from the DNA, whereas the V and J calls and clone size are those reported in that table. The sample gives about 300,000 clones, 70% to 90% of which show up once; more than 9% is in the top ten. This CDR3 is built from 15 residues. Per germline, CDR1 SGHDT and CDR2 YYEEEE. V was pared by 2 bases and J by 3 bases, with 7 bases of the junction left unmatched. Recovered Cohort 3 donors showed two negative PCRs, clearance, or symptom resolution.

Material for sequencing was PBMCs or T cells enriched from blood (not recorded which). This chain joins TRBV5-6 and TRBJ1-2, with TRBD1 matching over 7 bases. The TCR comes from a woman aged 18-29 years who had recovered from COVID-19. The CDR3 region is CASSFRDSHHYGYTF. The CDR3 bases are TGTGCCAGCAGCTTCCGGGACAGCCATCACTATGGCTACACCTTC.